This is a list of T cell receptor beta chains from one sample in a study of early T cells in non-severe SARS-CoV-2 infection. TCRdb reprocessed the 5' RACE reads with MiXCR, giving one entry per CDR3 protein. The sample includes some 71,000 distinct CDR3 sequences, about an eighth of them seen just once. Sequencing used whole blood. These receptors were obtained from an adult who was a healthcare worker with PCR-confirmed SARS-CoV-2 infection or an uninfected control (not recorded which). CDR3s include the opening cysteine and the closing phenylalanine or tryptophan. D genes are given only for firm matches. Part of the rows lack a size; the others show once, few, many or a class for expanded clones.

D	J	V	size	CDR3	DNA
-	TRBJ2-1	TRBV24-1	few	CATSDSRVAYNEQFF	TGTGCCACCAGTGATTCCAGGGTGGCCTACAATGAGCAGTTCTTC
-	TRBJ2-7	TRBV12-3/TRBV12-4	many	CASSSRYSYEQYF	TGTGCCAGCAGTTCTAGATACTCCTACGAGCAGTACTTC
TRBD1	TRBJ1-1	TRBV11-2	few	CASSLVGTGGLNTEAFF	TGTGCCAGCAGCTTAGTGGGGACAGGGGGCTTGAACACTGAAGCTTTCTTT
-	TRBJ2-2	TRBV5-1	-	CASSPPGRNTGELFF	TGCGCCAGCAGCCCACCGGGACGGAACACCGGGGAGCTGTTTTTT
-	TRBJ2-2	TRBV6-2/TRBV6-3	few	CASGQDHTGELFF	TGTGCCAGCGGGCAGGATCACACCGGGGAGCTGTTTTTT
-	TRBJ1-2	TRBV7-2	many	CASSLRGSDGYTF	TGTGCCAGCAGCCTGAGGGGGTCTGATGGCTACACCTTC
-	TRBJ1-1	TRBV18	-	CASSPLLGPNTEAFF	TGTGCCAGCTCACCACTTCTCGGCCCGAACACTGAAGCTTTCTTT
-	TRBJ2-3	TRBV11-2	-	CASSLGWSDSDTQYF	TGTGCCAGCAGCTTAGGATGGTCTGACTCGGATACGCAGTATTTT
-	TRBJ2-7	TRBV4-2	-	CASSQDLGRVYEQYF	TGTGCCAGCAGCCAAGATCTCGGTAGAGTCTACGAGCAGTACTTC
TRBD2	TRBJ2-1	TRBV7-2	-	CASGPGTSINYNEQFF	TGTGCCAGCGGCCCCGGGACTAGCATCAACTACAATGAGCAGTTCTTC
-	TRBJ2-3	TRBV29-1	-	CSASRDTDTQYF	TGCAGCGCTAGTAGGGACACAGATACGCAGTATTTT